The text below deals with one T cell receptor beta chain. Its specificity is unknown. The study drew its donors from healthy HIV-negative adults without recent acute infections or vaccinations. These data are taken from a study of shared clonotypes between healthy human individuals. Study-wide context: Per donor, CD8 memory used one plate, CD8 naive used two, CD4 memory used three and CD4 naive used three. Findings and caveats of the study: It was observed that approximately 5% of naive CD4 clonotypes were shared across several donors. Against clonotypes common to all four donors, non-shared ones had lower generation probabilities.

TCRdb keeps only in-frame clones here, not all; method: immunoSEQ multiplex PCR. Of 200,000 to 250,000 clones listed, about 69% are singletons. The trim removed 7 bases at V and 6 bases at J, leaving 15 bases unmatched. There are 16 residues in the CDR3. Germline values: CDR1 SGDLS, CDR2 YYNGEE. This chain connects TRBV9 to TRBJ2-2, with 7 bases lining up with TRBD2. The specimen sequenced was memory CD4+ T cells sorted from blood. Stated subset: CD45RA-negative fraction. The clonotype was recovered from a man aged 25-40 years in good health. CDR3 residues: CASGLSSGNVAGELFF. CDR3 in DNA: TGTGCCAGCGGTCTCTCCAGCGGGAACGTCGCCGGGGAGCTGTTTTTT.